This T cell receptor (beta chain) appears in the sequencing data of a study of blood T cell repertoires in COVID-19. Whole-study context: There were acute and convalescent COVID-19 samples, and they came from the United States, Italy and Spain. Sources were T cells, B-cell-depleted T cells, or PBMCs; the material itself was cDNA or gDNA.

In the study's own analysis: Using reference gene primer amplification, nucleated cell counts were estimated. The method was immunoSEQ multiplex PCR; TCRdb's version includes in-frame clones alone and lacks a portion of them. V, J and clone size reflect that table, while D and trimming were determined from the DNA. The repertoire consists of some 250,000 clones, with approximately 90% occurring once and the leading ten covering over 7.5%. The TCR was taken from a man aged 40-49 years who had recovered from COVID-19. Sequencing was performed on PBMCs or T cells enriched from blood (not recorded which).

CDR3 nucleotides: TGTGCCAGCAGCTTAGTGGCCAATGAGCAGTTCTTC. The encoded protein is CASSLVANEQFF. The chain combines TRBV7-9 with TRBJ2-1; D gene ambiguous. The CDR3 runs 12 residues. V shed 1 base and J shed 6 bases, with 4 bases lying between them. Germline-derived CDR1 and CDR2 are SEHNR and FQNEAQ (reference sequence).